This TCR beta chain is drawn from a study of T cell responses to AZD1222 COVID-19 vaccine. CDR3 length: 12 amino acids. The germline V and J ends were trimmed by 6 bases and 7 bases, with 9 bases remaining between them. CDR1 is MGHRA, CDR2 YSYEKL, per germline. Note on this clone: Antigen unknown.

General study points: Compared with day 0, the breadth and depth of the Spike-specific TCR repertoire rose significantly after two doses of AZD1222. Donors skewed white British and female; clonal diversity was possibly underestimated. Spike regions recognized by vaccine-associated CD4 TCRs spanned the protein, led by 160-218 and 743-854. Regions left unmutated in variants are reportedly the target of nearly half of spike-specific TCRs.

This table comes from immunoSEQ multiplex PCR, and its TCRdb copy is limited to in-frame clones, with some not included. The data hold approximately 120,000 clones, with around 93% observed a single time. This clonotype was sampled from an adult in good health. The V and J genes are TRBV4-1 and TRBJ1-4; D unclear. This material consisted of peripheral blood, taken on day 0 of AZD1222 vaccination. The CDR3 DNA is TGCGCCAGCAGAATCTTGGGTGAAAAACTGTTTTTT. Translating gives CASRILGEKLFF.